This T cell receptor beta chain was obtained from a study of response to subunit inactivated influenza vaccine. This clonotype was recorded many times. Its target is unknown. Findings and caveats of the study: The authors suggested that every seasonal influenza vaccination recruits few new T cells.

TCRdb called the RT-PCR reads again in MiXCR, with one record for every CDR3 protein. The sample includes under 550,000 distinct CDR3 sequences, approximately 7.3% seen only once; the top ten take 10% to 15%. In germline, CDR1 is LGHDT, CDR2 YNNKEL (reference sequence). J lost 14 bases, V lost 0 bases, and 4 bases had no gene match. The CDR3 extends over 12 amino acids. The sequences come from PBMCs from blood, collected less than 30 months after vaccination. V and J are TRBV3-1 and TRBJ2-1, with 7 bases identical to TRBD2. The TCR comes from a man in his fifties or sixties who received an inactivated influenza vaccine. The CDR3 region is CASSQDLGLEFF. CDR3 in DNA: TGTGCCAGCAGCCAAGATCTAGGACTAGAGTTCTTC.